This T cell receptor beta chain was observed in a study of blood T cells in healthy people across ages. Each donor had around 11 milliliters of peripheral blood drawn. The CDR3 contains 14 residues. Germline CDR1 is LGHNA and CDR2 is YNFKEQ. The ends were cut back, 0 bases at V and 5 bases at J, with 10 bases in the middle. This clonotype was observed a few times. As yet, its antigen is unknown. Study findings and constraints: Expanded clonotype shifts may have been confounded, as the donors had an unknown CMV status. It was the long-lived donors that had more naive CD4+ cells and higher diversity than aged donors.

A sample-barcoded 5' primer and a J-beta primer mix were used in a second PCR of roughly 6 to 12 cycles. A template-switch adaptor that had 12 random nucleotides put a tag on each cDNA molecule. TCRdb processed the 5' RACE reads anew with MiXCR; each CDR3 protein has one entry. The sample gives 850,000 to 1,000,000 distinct CDR3 sequences, roughly 43% of which show up once; around 15% is in the top ten. Sequenced sample: blood. This chain uses TRBV4-2 with TRBJ2-5; maybe TRBD1 (6 bases). The receptor's source is a man aged 25 to 40 in good health. The CDR3 reads CASSQEKGVETQYF. As DNA, the CDR3 is TGTGCCAGCAGCCAAGAGAAGGGGGTGGAGACCCAGTACTTC.